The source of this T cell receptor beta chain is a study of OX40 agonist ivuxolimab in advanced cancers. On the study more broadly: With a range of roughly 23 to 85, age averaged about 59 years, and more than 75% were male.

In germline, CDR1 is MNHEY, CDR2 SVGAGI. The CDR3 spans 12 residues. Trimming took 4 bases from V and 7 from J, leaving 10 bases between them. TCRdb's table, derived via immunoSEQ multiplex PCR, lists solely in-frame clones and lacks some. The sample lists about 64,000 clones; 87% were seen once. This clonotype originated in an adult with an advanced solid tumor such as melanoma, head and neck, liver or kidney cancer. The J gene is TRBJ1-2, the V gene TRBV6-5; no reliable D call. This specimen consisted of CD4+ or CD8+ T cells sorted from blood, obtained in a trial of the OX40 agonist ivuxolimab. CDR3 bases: TGTGCCAGCAGTTCGGACGAGGCTGGCTACACCTTC. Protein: CASSSDEAGYTF.